Described below is a single T cell receptor beta chain sequence and its context. This entry belongs to a study of T cell responses to AZD1222 COVID-19 vaccine. Clones were read by immunoSEQ multiplex PCR, and TCRdb kept only the in-frame ones, dropping some. The sample shows roughly 120,000 clones, around 85% of them seen only once. V was shortened by 8 bases and J by 1 base, with 11 bases between the two germline ends. The CDR3 loop spans 14 amino acids. Germline V gene lookup returns CDR1 MNHEY and CDR2 SVGAGI. This receptor was identified in an adult who received the AZD1222 COVID-19 vaccine. This chain links TRBV6-5 with TRBJ2-2, with TRBD1 as a possible D gene (6 bases). Source: peripheral blood, taken 28 days after the second AZD1222 dose. CDR3 DNA: TGTGCCAGCCGGCCGGGACAGAACACCGGGGAGCTGTTTTTT. Translated, it gives CASRPGQNTGELFF.